The sequence of this TCR beta chain was determined in a study of cytomegalovirus exposure and HLA in healthy donors. Findings of the study overall: HLA alleles showed associations with roughly 17,000 TCR beta sequences in a later analysis, at a 0.05 false discovery rate.

CDR1 SNHLY and CDR2 FYNNEI come from the germline V gene. The ends lost 8 bases at V and 0 bases at J; junction bases unmatched: 6. The CDR3 runs 15 residues. PCR was performed using 60 Vbeta and 13 Jbeta primers. The repertoire was sequenced with immunoSEQ multiplex PCR; TCRdb's copy has only in-frame clones and lacks some. The repertoire includes fewer than 200,000 clones, around 80% of them detected once, and roughly 4.8% sits in the top ten. With regard to this clone: Its antigen is not identified.

The specimen sequenced was PBMCs. The source of this sequence is a woman aged 45-65 years in good health and CMV-seropositive. This chain connects TRBV2 to TRBJ2-1; 8 positions agree with TRBD1. CDR3 in amino acids: CASGRGQSSYNEQFF. In DNA, the CDR3 is TGTGCCAGCGGCAGGGGGCAGAGCTCCTACAATGAGCAGTTCTTC.